This T cell receptor beta chain was documented in a study of CDR3 diversity in severe acne. This clonotype is medium-sized (0.01 to 0.1%) within its sample. The germline V gene has CDR1 SGHTA and CDR2 FQGNSA. V was shortened by 2 bases and J by 0 bases, with 13 bases between the two germline ends. The CDR3 runs 16 residues. TCRdb passed the PCR reads through MiXCR, listing each CDR3 protein once. The sample has more than 85,000 distinct CDR3 sequences; roughly half are singletons. The chain combines TRBV7-2 with TRBJ2-5; no definite D call. This clonotype was obtained from a male donor in good health, serving as a control. Sequencing used blood. The CDR3 region has the DNA TGTGCCAGCAGCTTAAGGCCAGGCCAGTACCAAGAGACCCAGTACTTC. Translating gives CASSLRPGQYQETQYF.